The 5 T cell receptor beta chains presented below share a single source sample, sequenced in a study of blood T cell repertoires in COVID-19. Produced via immunoSEQ multiplex PCR; TCRdb's table is partial and in-frame only. This table has fewer than 70,000 clones, roughly 79% appearing once. Source material: peripheral blood. The origin of the receptors is a man aged 55 to 70 with acute or convalescent COVID-19.

This sequence joins TRBV15 and TRBJ2-5; 8 bases fit TRBD2. J lost 4 bases, V lost 2 bases, and 6 bases had no gene match. The CDR3 totals 15 residues. From germline, CDR1 is LNHNV and CDR2 YYDKDF (reference sequence). The CDR3 DNA reads as TGTGCCACCAGCAGACGACAGGCGGGGGGAGAGACCCAGTACTTC. Translating gives CATSRRQAGGETQYF.

V is TRBV6-5 and J is TRBJ2-7; possible D gene TRBD1, 6 bases. V lost 0 bases to trimming and J lost 8 bases, with 11 bases between them. CDR1 is MNHEY, CDR2 SVGAGI, per germline. CDR3 length equals 13 residues. CDR3 in amino acids: CASSYSQQGQQYF. CDR3 sequence (DNA): TGTGCCAGCAGTTACTCCCAACAGGGTCAGCAGTACTTC.

V usage is TRBV7-8 and J usage is TRBJ1-2; 9 positions agree with TRBD1. In germline, CDR1 is SGHVS, CDR2 FQNEAQ. With V trimmed by 5 bases and J by 5 bases, 9 bases remained unmatched. The CDR3 has 15 amino acids. The CDR3 DNA follows: TGTGCCAGCAGCCCCCAACAGGGGGCAAGGTATGGCTACACCTTC. Translation: CASSPQQGARYGYTF.

The chain uses TRBV7-2 and TRBJ1-3; TRBD1 is a possible D gene (6 bases). Germline loops: CDR1 SGHTA, CDR2 FQGNSA. The CDR3 extends over 13 amino acids. V lost 5 bases and J 4 bases, leaving 9 bases between the germline ends. DNA for the CDR3: TGTGCCAGCAGCCGCGGACAGGGAAACACCATATATTTT. It encodes CASSRGQGNTIYF.

The V call is TRBV2, the J call TRBJ1-5; no definite D call. The CDR3 runs 15 residues. Germline-derived CDR1 and CDR2 are SNHLY and FYNNEI. Trimming took off 0 bases at V and 1 base at J, with 7 bases between the two ends. Here the CDR3 reads CASSEAAISNQPQHF. The CDR3, as DNA: TGTGCCAGCAGTGAAGCGGCAATCAGCAATCAGCCCCAGCATTTT. The full variable domain, in which reference TRBV2 and TRBJ1-5 provide the parts outside the CDR3, is EPEVTQTPSHQVTQMGQEVILRCVPISNHLYFYWYRQILGQKVEFLVSFYNNEISEKSEIFDDQFSVERPDGSNFTLKIRSTKLEDSAMYFCASSEAAISNQPQHFGDGTRLSIL.